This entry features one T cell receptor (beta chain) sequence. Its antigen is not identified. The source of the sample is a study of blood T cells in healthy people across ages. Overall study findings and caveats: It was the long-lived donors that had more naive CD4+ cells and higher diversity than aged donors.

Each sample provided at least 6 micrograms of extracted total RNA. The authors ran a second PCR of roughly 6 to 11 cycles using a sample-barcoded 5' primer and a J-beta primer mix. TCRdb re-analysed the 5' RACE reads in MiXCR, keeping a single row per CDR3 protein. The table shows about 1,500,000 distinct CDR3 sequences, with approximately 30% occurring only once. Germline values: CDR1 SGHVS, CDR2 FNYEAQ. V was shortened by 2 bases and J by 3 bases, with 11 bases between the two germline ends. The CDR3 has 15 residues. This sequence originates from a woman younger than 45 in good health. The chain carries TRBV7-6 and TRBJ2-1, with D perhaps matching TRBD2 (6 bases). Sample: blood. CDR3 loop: CASSLTRGSYNEQFF. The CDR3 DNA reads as TGTGCCAGCAGCTTAACGCGGGGCAGCTACAATGAGCAGTTCTTC.